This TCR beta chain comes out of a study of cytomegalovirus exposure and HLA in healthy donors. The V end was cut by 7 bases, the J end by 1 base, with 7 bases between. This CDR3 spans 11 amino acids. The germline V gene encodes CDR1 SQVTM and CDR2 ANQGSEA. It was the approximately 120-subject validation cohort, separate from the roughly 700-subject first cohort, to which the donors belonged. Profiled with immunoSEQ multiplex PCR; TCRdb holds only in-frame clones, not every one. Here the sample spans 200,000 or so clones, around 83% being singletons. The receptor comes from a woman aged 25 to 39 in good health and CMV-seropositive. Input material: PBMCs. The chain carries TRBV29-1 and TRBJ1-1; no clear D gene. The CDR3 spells CSGQSNTEAFF. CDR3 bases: TGCAGCGGGCAGTCGAACACTGAAGCTTTCTTT.